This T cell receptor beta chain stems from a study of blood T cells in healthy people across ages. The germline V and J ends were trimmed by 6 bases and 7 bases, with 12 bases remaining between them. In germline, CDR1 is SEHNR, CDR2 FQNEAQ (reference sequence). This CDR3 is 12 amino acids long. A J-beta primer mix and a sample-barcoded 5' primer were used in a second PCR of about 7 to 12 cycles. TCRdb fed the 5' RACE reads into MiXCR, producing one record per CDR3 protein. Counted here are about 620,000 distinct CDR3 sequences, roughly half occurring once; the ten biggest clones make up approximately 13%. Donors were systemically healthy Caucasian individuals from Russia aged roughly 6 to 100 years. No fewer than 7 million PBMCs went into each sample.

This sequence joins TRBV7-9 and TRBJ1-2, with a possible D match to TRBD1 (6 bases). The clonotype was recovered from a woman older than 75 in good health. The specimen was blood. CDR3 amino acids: CASSLDRLGYTF. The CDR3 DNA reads TGTGCCAGCAGTTTGGACAGACTTGGCTACACCTTC.